Shown below are 27 T cell receptor beta chains from a single sample sequenced in a study of T cell responses to AZD1222 COVID-19 vaccine. TCRdb's copy holds only in-frame clones and misses some; the assay was immunoSEQ multiplex PCR. The sample comprises about 200,000 clones, under 95% of which are singletons, and 1% rests with the top ten. The starting material was peripheral blood, obtained 28 days after the second AZD1222 dose. The receptors derive from an adult who received the AZD1222 COVID-19 vaccine.

The chain has TRBV6-5 and TRBJ1-1; D uncertain. CDR3 size: 13 residues. Germline CDR1 reads MNHEY; CDR2 reads SVGAGI. Trimming removed 0 bases at V and 1 base at J, with 3 bases between. This chain's CDR3 is CASSYSQNTEAFF. CDR3 DNA sequence: TGTGCCAGCAGTTACTCTCAGAACACTGAAGCTTTCTTT.

The chain joins TRBV3-1 (or the pseudogene TRBV3-2) to TRBJ2-1; D unclear. In germline, CDR1 is LGHDT, CDR2 YNNKEL (reference sequence). The CDR3 spans 17 residues. V lost 1 base to trimming and J lost 0 bases, with 13 bases between them. The CDR3, as DNA: TGTGCCAGCAGCCAAGTCTCTGGAGTAAGCTCCTACAATGAGCAGTTCTTC. It translates to CASSQVSGVSSYNEQFF.

The V and J genes are TRBV7-8 and TRBJ2-4; 7 nucleotides agree with TRBD1. CDR3 length: 17 residues. J gave up 0 bases and V 5 bases, and 10 bases lay outside the gene matches. In germline, CDR1 is SGHVS, CDR2 FQNEAQ. For the CDR3, the DNA is TGTGCCAGCAGCCGATCGGACAGGAACATAGCCAAAAACATTCAGTACTTC. It encodes CASSRSDRNIAKNIQYF.

The chain is built from TRBV7-3 and TRBJ2-2; D remains ambiguous. V was trimmed by 5 bases and J by 7 bases, leaving 11 bases between them. Germline lookup yields CDR1 SGHTA and CDR2 FQGTGA. This CDR3 region has 13 residues. CDR3 DNA sequence: TGTGCCAGCAGCCCAGATGGGCTCGGGGAGCTGTTTTTT. It codes for CASSPDGLGELFF.

CDR3 coding DNA: TGTGCCAGCAGCTTAGAGGGCACAGATACGCAGTATTTT. As protein: CASSLEGTDTQYF. The chain is built from TRBV7-9 and TRBJ2-3; unclear D gene. The CDR3 sequence is 13 residues long. Germline V gene lookup returns CDR1 SEHNR and CDR2 FQNEAQ (reference sequence). V was pared by 1 base and J by 1 base, with 3 bases between.

The CDR3 reads CASTDRAISSPLHF. CDR3 nucleotide sequence: TGTGCCAGCACCGACAGGGCAATTAGTTCACCCCTCCACTTT. The rearrangement links TRBV6-5 to TRBJ1-6; 7 bases are shared with TRBD1. Germline values: CDR1 MNHEY, CDR2 SVGAGI. This CDR3 is 14 amino acids long. Trimming at V came to 7 bases and at J to 9 bases, leaving 9 bases not matched to a gene.

This chain joins TRBV19 and TRBJ1-6, with a possible D match to TRBD1 (6 bases). CDR1 is LNHDA and CDR2 is SQIVND in the germline V gene (reference sequence). The CDR3 extends over 13 amino acids. Trimming left V 6 bases short and J 14 bases short, with 17 bases between. CDR3 in amino acids: CASSPDRGGALHF. The CDR3 bases are TGTGCCAGTAGCCCGGATAGGGGGGGTGCCCTCCACTTT.

The gene calls are TRBV19 and TRBJ2-1, with TRBD1 identical over 10 bases. V shed 1 base, J shed 4 bases, and the junction held 10 bases outside the gene matches. Germline CDR1 LNHDA, CDR2 SQIVND (reference sequence). This CDR3 spans 18 amino acids. The CDR3 reads CASSIGGTGVVGYNEQFF. CDR3 nucleotides: TGTGCCAGTAGTATAGGGGGGACAGGGGTGGTGGGTTACAATGAGCAGTTCTTC. Full variable domain (rest looked up from reference TRBV19 and TRBJ2-1): DGGITQSPKYLFRKEGQNVTLSCEQNLNHDAMYWYRQDPGQGLRLIYYSQIVNDFQKGDIAEGYSVSREKKESFPLTVTSAQKNPTAFYLCASSIGGTGVVGYNEQFFGPGTRLTVL.

The rearrangement uses TRBV6-5 and TRBJ2-1, with TRBD2 matching over 12 bases. The CDR3 sequence is 16 residues long. Germline trimming cut 2 bases from V and 10 bases from J; bases unmatched to any gene: 9. Germline CDR1 is MNHEY and CDR2 is SVGAGI. The DNA for the CDR3 is TGTGCCAGCAGTTACCCTAGCGGGGGGGCCAGCTGGGAGCAGTTCTTC. This codes for CASSYPSGGASWEQFF.

The chain links TRBV19 to TRBJ1-2; tentatively, D is TRBD1 (5 bases). CDR3 length: 14 amino acids. Germline assignment: CDR1 LNHDA and CDR2 SQIVND (reference sequence). The V gene lost 3 bases and the J gene lost 3 bases, with 11 bases spanning the gap. CDR3 DNA sequence: TGTGCCAGTAGTATCAACAGGATCCACTATGGCTACACCTTC. Residues: CASSINRIHYGYTF.

CDR3 loop: CASSPRTGGNYGYTF. The CDR3 DNA reads as TGTGCCAGCTCACCCAGGACAGGAGGGAACTATGGCTACACCTTC. V is TRBV18 and J is TRBJ1-2; 7 bases fit TRBD1. Germline CDR1 is KGHSH and CDR2 is LQKENI. V dropped 3 bases and J dropped 2; count of bases not matched to a gene: 6. The CDR3 sequence is 15 residues long.

The chain combines TRBV5-6 with TRBJ1-5, with D possibly matching TRBD1 (6 bases). The CDR3 extends over 16 amino acids. Per the germline V gene, CDR1 is SGHDT and CDR2 is YYEEEE. Trimming took off 3 bases at V and 3 bases at J, with 16 bases between the two ends. CDR3 coding DNA: TGTGCCAGCAGCTCGAGGTTACAGGGACCCAATCAGCCCCAGCATTTT. Protein sequence: CASSSRLQGPNQPQHF.

This clone was counted once. The V gene is TRBV13, the J gene TRBJ2-2, with unresolved D. The CDR3 spans 13 residues. Deletions cut 6 bases from V and 2 bases from J, with 7 bases between. CDR1 is PRHDT, CDR2 FYEKMQ, per germline (reference sequence). CDR3 DNA: TGTGCCAGCAGTTTACCAAACACCGGGGAGCTGTTTTTT. Translation: CASSLPNTGELFF.

This clone has more than one count but fewer than ten. The chain combines TRBV19 with TRBJ2-2; 10 nucleotides align to TRBD2. Germline-derived CDR1 and CDR2 are LNHDA and SQIVND (reference sequence). The CDR3 spans 13 residues. V shed 10 bases and J 6 bases; nucleotides not matched to a gene: 5. CDR3 coding DNA: TGTGCCACCCGTAGCGGGGGGCCCGGGGAGCTGTTTTTT. Translation gives CATRSGGPGELFF.

V usage is TRBV2 and J usage is TRBJ1-5; D gene unclear. Germline CDR1 reads SNHLY; CDR2 reads FYNNEI. The CDR3 length is 16 residues. V lost 1 base, J lost 3 bases, and 13 bases lay in between. The CDR3 sequence: CASSEDRFTFNQPQHF. CDR3 DNA sequence: TGTGCCAGCAGTGAAGATAGGTTCACCTTCAATCAGCCCCAGCATTTT.

The chain couples TRBV5-5 to TRBJ1-2; D is uncertain. This CDR3 spans 14 amino acids. Germline assignment: CDR1 SGHKS and CDR2 YYEKEE (reference sequence). V lost 1 base and J 4 bases, leaving 11 bases between the germline ends. For the CDR3, the DNA is TGTGCCAGCAGCTTGATTGTCGGAGTCTATGGCTACACCTTC. As protein: CASSLIVGVYGYTF.

The chain links TRBV9 to TRBJ1-4, with a possible D match to TRBD1 (5 bases). Trimming took off 4 bases at V and 8 bases at J, with 18 bases between the two ends. Germline loops: CDR1 SGDLS, CDR2 YYNGEE. The CDR3 loop spans 15 amino acids. CDR3 sequence (DNA): TGTGCCAGCAGCCCCCTCCAGGGCAAAGGCGAAAAACTGTTTTTT. Residues: CASSPLQGKGEKLFF.

The chain combines TRBV19 with TRBJ2-4; D unclear. The CDR3 contains 14 residues. Germline CDR1 LNHDA, CDR2 SQIVND (reference sequence). The ends were cut back, 6 bases at V and 7 bases at J, with 16 bases in the middle. In DNA form, the CDR3 reads TGTGCCAGTAGCCCAATCCAGGTCAATAACATTCAGTACTTC. Residues: CASSPIQVNNIQYF. Variable domain in full (rest from reference TRBV19 and TRBJ2-4): DGGITQSPKYLFRKEGQNVTLSCEQNLNHDAMYWYRQDPGQGLRLIYYSQIVNDFQKGDIAEGYSVSREKKESFPLTVTSAQKNPTAFYLCASSPIQVNNIQYFGAGTRLSVL.

In its sample, this clone was seen once. V gene TRBV7-8 combines with J gene TRBJ2-5; D is possibly TRBD1 or TRBD2 (5 bases each). CDR3 length: 14 amino acids. The germline gives CDR1 SGHVS, CDR2 FQNEAQ. Between the trimmed V and J ends, which lost 3 bases and 5 bases, there was a span of 13 bases. CDR3 loop: CASSFSGSVETQYF. The CDR3 DNA follows: TGTGCCAGCAGCTTTTCAGGGAGTGTGGAGACCCAGTACTTC.

This clone occurred a few times. The chain links TRBV11-2 to TRBJ2-7; D is uncertain. Germline loops: CDR1 SGHAT, CDR2 FQNNGV. Trimming cost V 4 bases and J 1 base, with 8 bases left between them. There are 13 residues in the CDR3. In nucleotides, the CDR3 is TGTGCCAGCAGCTCCTCGGATTCCTACGAGCAGTACTTC. This codes for CASSSSDSYEQYF.

This chain links TRBV29-1 with TRBJ2-2; 9 nucleotides align to TRBD1. Germline V gene data show CDR1 as SQVTM and CDR2 as ANQGSEA. The trim removed 7 bases at V and 1 base at J, leaving 16 bases unmatched. CDR3 length: 18 amino acids. The CDR3 bases are TGCAGCGGCCAGGGCGGGACAGGGACCCATCAGAACACCGGGGAGCTGTTTTTT. This gives the protein CSGQGGTGTHQNTGELFF.

This chain connects TRBV29-1 to TRBJ2-3; 8 positions match TRBD2. The CDR3 is 16 residues long. Germline loops: CDR1 SQVTM, CDR2 ANQGSEA. J gave up 1 base and V 4 bases, and 10 bases lay outside the gene matches. This CDR3 reads CSVAGGGPFGTDTQYF. The CDR3 region has the DNA TGCAGCGTTGCGGGCGGGGGGCCCTTTGGCACAGATACGCAGTATTTT.

The CDR3 region is CASSLAGRGDTDTQYF. The CDR3 DNA sequence: TGCGCCAGCAGCTTGGCCGGTCGGGGAGACACAGATACGCAGTATTTT. The chain is built from TRBV5-1 and TRBJ2-3, with D tentatively TRBD2 (5 bases). The CDR3 sequence is 16 residues long. V was shortened by 0 bases and J by 2 bases, with 13 bases between the two germline ends. Germline V gene sequence: CDR1 SGHRS, CDR2 YFSETQ.

The chain couples TRBV7-3 to TRBJ1-1; maybe TRBD1 (5 bases). Deletions cut 4 bases from V and 4 bases from J, with 10 bases between. Per the germline V gene, CDR1 is SGHTA and CDR2 is FQGTGA. The CDR3 extends over 13 amino acids. CDR3 residues: CASSSQRGTEAFF. The DNA for the CDR3 is TGTGCCAGCAGCTCCCAAAGGGGCACTGAAGCTTTCTTT.

This chain joins TRBV27 and TRBJ2-5; the D call may be TRBD1 or TRBD2 (5 bases each). Trimming stripped 1 base from V and 4 bases from J, with 7 bases between. CDR1 and CDR2 from the germline V gene are MNHEY and SMNVEV (reference sequence). This CDR3 is built from 13 residues. CDR3 protein: CASSLFGGETQYF. CDR3 DNA: TGTGCCAGCAGTTTATTTGGGGGAGAGACCCAGTACTTC.

The J gene is TRBJ1-1, the V gene TRBV18; D gene ambiguous. The CDR3 loop spans 12 amino acids. V lost 1 base to trimming and J lost 1 base, with 1 base between them. Per germline, CDR1 KGHSH and CDR2 LQKENI. The chain's CDR3 is CASSPRNTEAFF. For the CDR3, the DNA is TGTGCCAGCTCACCACGGAACACTGAAGCTTTCTTT. The variable domain in full, with the rest retrieved from reference TRBV18 and TRBJ1-1, is NAGVMQNPRHLVRRRGQEARLRCSPMKGHSHVYWYRQLPEEGLKFMVYLQKENIIDESGMPKERFSAEFPKEGPSILRIQQVVRGDSAAYFCASSPRNTEAFFGQGTRLTVV.

The chain has TRBV14 and TRBJ2-7, with 8 nucleotides matching TRBD1. Germline CDR1 reads SGHDN; CDR2 reads FVKESK. J gave up 5 bases and V 4 bases, and 10 bases lay outside the gene matches. CDR3 size: 15 residues. The CDR3 is CASSRLGAGGDEQYF. CDR3 nucleotides: TGTGCCAGCAGCCGCCTCGGGGCAGGGGGCGACGAGCAGTACTTC.